This T cell receptor (beta chain) is from a study of blood T cell repertoires in COVID-19 (TCRdb year 2020). In terms of the full investigation: The collaborator samples originated in the United States, Italy and Spain and spanned the acute and convalescent phases of COVID-19. The prospective study material was composed of cDNA or gDNA derived from T cells, B-cell-depleted T cells, or PBMCs. The dataset comprised deeply sampled blood TCRbeta repertoires from subjects exposed to, actively infected with, or recovered from COVID-19. The repertoires were released in a freely available public database meant as a resource for research on the immune response to SARS-CoV-2. The samples were drawn from two sources: the first 160 participants of the ongoing ImmuneRACE study, and 1,200 or so subjects contributed by 6 global collaborators. Nearly every sample came with metadata listing a de-identified subject ID, COVID-19 status, age in years and sex. Where available, HLA class I and class II types were obtained from metadata supplied by the sample provider rather than from assay-based typing.

Inclusive of the bounding cysteine and phenylalanine, the CDR3 is 14 residues long. Just the 42-base CDR3 DNA is kept, in frame starting at base 1. The germline V gene (reference sequence) gives CDR1 as MNHNY and CDR2 as SVGAGI. Trimming takes 6 bases from V and 1 base from J, and the germline ends sit 10 bases apart. With regard to this clone: The specificity of this receptor is unknown. No per-base quality is available; no much larger clone lies one base away.

The immunoSEQ Assay, a bias-controlled multiplex PCR, was used to amplify TCRbeta CDR3 regions from genomic DNA. Concerning the study's data processing: The number of nucleated cells in each sample was estimated from the amplification of reference gene primers within the assay. To quantify the absolute abundance of each unique TCRbeta CDR3 rearrangement, sequence reads were collapsed and filtered. For each sample, productive Simpson clonality was calculated as the square root of Simpson's diversity index across productive rearrangements. TCRdb carries this immuneACCESS record with in-frame sequences only. Its versions omit some clonotypes, under half of them owing to an unresolved V gene in the studies checked, with the rest unexplained. The DNA gave D and trimming, while V, J and clone size come from that table. This sample gives 200,000 to 250,000 clones in total; 75% to 90% of them show up just once. The top ten clonotypes cover about 4.8% of the sample.

Each collaborating institution followed its own protocols to collect whole blood in K2EDTA tubes. For TCRbeta analysis, collaborators shipped samples in one of three forms: frozen whole blood, isolated PBMCs, or DNA extracted from either of those sample types. The investigation overall reported the following: The quantity of clinical and demographic metadata differed by source and by participant and was supplied without curation.

The TCR originated in a woman between 35 and 50 years old with acute or convalescent COVID-19. The chain joins TRBV6-6 to TRBJ1-3; perhaps TRBD1 is the D gene, with 6 bases matching. Sequencing was carried out using peripheral blood. The bases read TGTGCCAGCAGAGATACAGGGTCTGGAAACACCATATATTTT. It codes for CASRDTGSGNTIYF.